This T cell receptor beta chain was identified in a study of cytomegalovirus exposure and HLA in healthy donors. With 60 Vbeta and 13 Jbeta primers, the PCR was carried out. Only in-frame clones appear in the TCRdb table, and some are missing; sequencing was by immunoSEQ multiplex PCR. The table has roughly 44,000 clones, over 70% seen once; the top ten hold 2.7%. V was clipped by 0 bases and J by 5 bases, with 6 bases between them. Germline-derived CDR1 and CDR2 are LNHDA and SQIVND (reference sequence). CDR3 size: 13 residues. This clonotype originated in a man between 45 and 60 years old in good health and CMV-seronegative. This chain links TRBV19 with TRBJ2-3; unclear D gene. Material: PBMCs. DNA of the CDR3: TGTGCCAGTAGTATAGACCCAGAAGATACGCAGTATTTT. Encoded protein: CASSIDPEDTQYF.